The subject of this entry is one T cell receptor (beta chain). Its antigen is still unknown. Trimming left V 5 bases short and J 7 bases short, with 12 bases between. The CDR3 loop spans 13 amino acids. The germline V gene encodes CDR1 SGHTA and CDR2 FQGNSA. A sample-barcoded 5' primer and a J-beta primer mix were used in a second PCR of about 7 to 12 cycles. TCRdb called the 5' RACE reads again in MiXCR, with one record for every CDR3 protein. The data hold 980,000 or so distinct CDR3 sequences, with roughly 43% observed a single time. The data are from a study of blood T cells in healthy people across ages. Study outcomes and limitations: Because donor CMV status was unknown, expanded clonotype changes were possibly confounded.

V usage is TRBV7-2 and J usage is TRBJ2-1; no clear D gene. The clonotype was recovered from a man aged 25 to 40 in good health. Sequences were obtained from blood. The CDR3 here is CASSPESGNEQFF. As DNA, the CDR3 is TGTGCCAGCAGCCCCGAGAGTGGGAATGAGCAGTTCTTC.